This record covers a single T cell receptor (beta chain). Assay: immunoSEQ multiplex PCR; the TCRdb copy retains only in-frame clones and omits some. The sample holds over 60,000 clones, 82% seen once. The source of the sample is a study of blood T cell repertoires in COVID-19. For the study at large: Material from acute and convalescent COVID-19 was sourced from the United States, Italy and Spain. PBMCs, B-cell-depleted T cells, or T cells were the source of the cDNA or gDNA that made up the material.

Germline V gene sequence: CDR1 SGHTA, CDR2 FQGTGA. J was trimmed by 7 bases and V by 4 bases; bases with no gene match: 5. This CDR3 contains 15 residues. The genes are TRBV7-3 and TRBJ2-1; TRBD1 matches 12 bases. The TCR was taken from an elderly man with active COVID-19. Specimen: peripheral blood. Here the CDR3 reads CASSSRGQGANEQFF. The CDR3 DNA reads TGTGCCAGCAGCTCCCGGGGACAGGGGGCTAATGAGCAGTTCTTC.